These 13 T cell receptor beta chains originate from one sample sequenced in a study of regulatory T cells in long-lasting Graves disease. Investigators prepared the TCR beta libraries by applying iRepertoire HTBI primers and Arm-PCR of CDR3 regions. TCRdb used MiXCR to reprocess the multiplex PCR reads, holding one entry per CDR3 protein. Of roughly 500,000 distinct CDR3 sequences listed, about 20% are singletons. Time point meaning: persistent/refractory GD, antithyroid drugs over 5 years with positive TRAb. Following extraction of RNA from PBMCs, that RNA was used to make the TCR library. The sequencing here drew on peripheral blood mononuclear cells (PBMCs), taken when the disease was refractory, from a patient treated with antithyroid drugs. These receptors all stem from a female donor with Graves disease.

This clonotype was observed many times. The CDR3 here is CASSYGQGSMKLFF. The CDR3 DNA reads as TGTGCCAGCAGTTACGGGCAGGGATCGATGAAACTGTTTTTT. The rearrangement uses TRBV6-2 or TRBV6-3 and TRBJ1-4, with TRBD1 as a possible D gene (5 bases). V was pared by 2 bases and J by 11 bases, with 15 bases between. This CDR3 contains 14 residues. Germline lookup yields CDR1 MNHEY and CDR2 SVGEGT.

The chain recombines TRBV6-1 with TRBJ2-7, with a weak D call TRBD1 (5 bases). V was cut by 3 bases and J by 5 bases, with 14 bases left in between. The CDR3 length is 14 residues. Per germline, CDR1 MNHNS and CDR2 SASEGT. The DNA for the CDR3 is TGTGCCAGCAGTGATCTGCAGGGTAGGGACGAGCAGTACTTC. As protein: CASSDLQGRDEQYF.

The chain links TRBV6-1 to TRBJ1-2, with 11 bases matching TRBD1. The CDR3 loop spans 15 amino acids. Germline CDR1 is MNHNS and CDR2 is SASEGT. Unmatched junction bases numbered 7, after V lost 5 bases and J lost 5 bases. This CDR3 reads CASSRMGQGGYGYTF. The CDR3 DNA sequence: TGTGCCAGCAGTCGAATGGGACAGGGGGGATATGGCTACACCTTC.

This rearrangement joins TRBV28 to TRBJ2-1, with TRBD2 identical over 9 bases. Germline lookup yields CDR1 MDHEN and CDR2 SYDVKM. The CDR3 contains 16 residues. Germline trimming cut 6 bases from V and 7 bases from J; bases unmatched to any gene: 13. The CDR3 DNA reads TGTGCCAGCAGACCTACAATAGCGGGAGTCCCAAATGAGCAGTTCTTC. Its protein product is CASRPTIAGVPNEQFF.

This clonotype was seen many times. CDR3 loop: CAGRNQGEGYTF. DNA of the CDR3: TGTGCCGGGAGAAACCAGGGAGAAGGCTACACCTTC. The rearrangement uses TRBV5-6 and TRBJ1-2; a possible D gene is TRBD1 (5 bases). V dropped 10 bases and J dropped 8 bases, with 18 bases sitting between them. Germline V gene sequence: CDR1 SGHDT, CDR2 YYEEEE. This CDR3 is built from 12 residues.

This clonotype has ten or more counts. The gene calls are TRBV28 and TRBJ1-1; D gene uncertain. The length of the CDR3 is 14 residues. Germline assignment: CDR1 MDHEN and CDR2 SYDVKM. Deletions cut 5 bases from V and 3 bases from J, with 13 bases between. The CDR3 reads CASSVGGQYTEAFF. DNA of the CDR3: TGTGCCAGCAGTGTGGGAGGGCAGTACACTGAAGCTTTCTTT.

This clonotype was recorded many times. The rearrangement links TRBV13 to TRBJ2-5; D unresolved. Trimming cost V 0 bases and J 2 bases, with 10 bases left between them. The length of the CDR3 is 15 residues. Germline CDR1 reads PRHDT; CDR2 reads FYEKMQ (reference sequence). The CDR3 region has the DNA TGTGCCAGCAGCTTAGGGTACATCGCACAAGAGACCCAGTACTTC. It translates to CASSLGYIAQETQYF.

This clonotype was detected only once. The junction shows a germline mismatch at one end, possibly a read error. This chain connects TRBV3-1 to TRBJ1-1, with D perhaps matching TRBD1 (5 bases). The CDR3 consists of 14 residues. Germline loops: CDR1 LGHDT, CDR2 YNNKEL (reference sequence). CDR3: CASSQEGRNTEALF. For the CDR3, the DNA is TGTGCCAGCAGCCAAGAGGGACGTAACACTGAAGCTCTCTTT.

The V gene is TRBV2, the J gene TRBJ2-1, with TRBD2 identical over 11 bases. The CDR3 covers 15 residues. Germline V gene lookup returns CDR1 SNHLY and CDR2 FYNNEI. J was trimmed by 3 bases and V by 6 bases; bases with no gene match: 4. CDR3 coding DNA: TGTGCCAGCAGATCGGGACTAGCGGACTACAATGAGCAGTTCTTC. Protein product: CASRSGLADYNEQFF.

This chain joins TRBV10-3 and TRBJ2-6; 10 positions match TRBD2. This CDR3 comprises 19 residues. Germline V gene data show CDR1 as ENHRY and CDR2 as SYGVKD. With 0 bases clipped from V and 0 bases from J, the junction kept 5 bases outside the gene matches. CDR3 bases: TGTGCCATCAGTGAGTCGGCCTTAGCGGGGGGCTCTGGGGCCAACGTCCTGACTTTC. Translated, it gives CAISESALAGGSGANVLTF.

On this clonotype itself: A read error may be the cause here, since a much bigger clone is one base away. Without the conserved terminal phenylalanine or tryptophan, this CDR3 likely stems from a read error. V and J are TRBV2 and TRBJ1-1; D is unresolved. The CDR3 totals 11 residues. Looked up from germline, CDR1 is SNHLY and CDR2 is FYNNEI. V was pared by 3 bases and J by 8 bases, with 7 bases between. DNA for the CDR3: TGTGCCAGCAGTGACAGCCCGGAAGCTTTCCTT. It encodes CASSDSPEAFL.

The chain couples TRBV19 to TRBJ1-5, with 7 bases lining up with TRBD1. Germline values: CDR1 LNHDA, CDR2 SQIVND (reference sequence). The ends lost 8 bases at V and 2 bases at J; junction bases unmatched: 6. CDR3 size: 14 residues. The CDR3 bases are TGTGCCAGTCGACAGGGTGAGGGCAATCAGCCCCAGCATTTT. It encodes CASRQGEGNQPQHF.

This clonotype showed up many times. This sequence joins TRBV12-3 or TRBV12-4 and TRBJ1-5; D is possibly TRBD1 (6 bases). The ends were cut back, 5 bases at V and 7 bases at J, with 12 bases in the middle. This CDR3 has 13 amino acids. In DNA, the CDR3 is TGTGCCAGCAGTACAGGGACACGCCAGCCCCAGCATTTT. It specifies CASSTGTRQPQHF.